This TCR beta chain is from a study of blood T cell repertoires in COVID-19. Study overall: Specimens from acute and convalescent COVID-19 originated in the United States, Italy and Spain. T cells, B-cell-depleted T cells, or PBMCs supplied cDNA or gDNA.

In the original workflow: Reference gene primer amplification gave estimated nucleated cell counts. This table comes from immunoSEQ multiplex PCR, and its TCRdb copy is limited to in-frame clones, with some not included. V and J calls and clone size follow that table, whereas D and trimming were derived from the DNA. The sample has about 52,000 clones; roughly 90% are singletons. The V and J ends lost 6 bases and 7 bases, in that order; junction bases with no gene match: 5. This CDR3 has 14 residues. CDR1 is SNHLY and CDR2 is FYNNEI in the germline V gene. This receptor was taken from an elderly man with active or convalescent COVID-19. The source material was peripheral blood. The gene calls are TRBV2 and TRBJ1-6; TRBD1 matches 8 bases. In DNA, the CDR3 is TGTGCCAGCAGGCCGGACAGGGACAATTCACCCCTCCACTTT. Translating gives CASRPDRDNSPLHF.